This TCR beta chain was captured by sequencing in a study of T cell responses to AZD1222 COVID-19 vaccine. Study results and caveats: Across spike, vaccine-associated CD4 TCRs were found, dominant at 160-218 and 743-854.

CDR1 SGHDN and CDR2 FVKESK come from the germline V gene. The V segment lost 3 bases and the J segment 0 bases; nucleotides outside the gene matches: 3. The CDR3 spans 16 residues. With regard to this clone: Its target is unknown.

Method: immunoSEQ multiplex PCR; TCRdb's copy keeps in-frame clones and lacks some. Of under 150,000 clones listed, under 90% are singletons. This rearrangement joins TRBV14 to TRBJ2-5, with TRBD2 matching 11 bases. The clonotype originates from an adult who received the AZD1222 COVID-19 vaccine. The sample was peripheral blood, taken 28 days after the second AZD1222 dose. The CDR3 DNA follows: TGTGCCAGCAGCCACCTAGCGGGGGGTAACCAAGAGACCCAGTACTTC. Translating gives CASSHLAGGNQETQYF.